This paragraph covers one T cell receptor (beta chain) sequence. This sample is part of a study of CD8 T cells in ankylosing spondylitis. TCRdb used MiXCR to reprocess the 5' RACE reads, holding one entry per CDR3 protein. The repertoire holds about 240,000 distinct CDR3 sequences, 8% to 9.5% seen once, with 6.5% to 7% in the top ten. The CDR3 is made up of 15 amino acids. V gave up 6 bases and J gave up 2 bases; unmatched junction bases: 10. CDR1 is KGHSH, CDR2 LQKENI, per germline. The V gene is TRBV18, the J gene TRBJ2-7, with TRBD1 identical over 7 bases. Sequencing input: blood, either unsorted or a sorted T cell fraction (not recorded which). The sequence derives from a male donor with ankylosing spondylitis or in good health (not recorded which). CDR3: CASSRDRDTTYEQYF. The CDR3 coding sequence is TGTGCCAGCTCCCGAGACAGGGACACCACCTACGAGCAGTACTTC.